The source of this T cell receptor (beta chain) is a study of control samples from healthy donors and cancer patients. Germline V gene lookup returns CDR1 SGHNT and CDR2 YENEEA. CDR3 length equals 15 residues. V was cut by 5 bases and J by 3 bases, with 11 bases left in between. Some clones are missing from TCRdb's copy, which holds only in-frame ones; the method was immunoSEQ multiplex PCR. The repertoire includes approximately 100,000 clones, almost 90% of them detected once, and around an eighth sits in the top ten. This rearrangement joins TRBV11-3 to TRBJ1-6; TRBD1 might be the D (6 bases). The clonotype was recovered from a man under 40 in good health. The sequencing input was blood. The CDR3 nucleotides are TGTGCCAGCAGCCCGTCGGACAGCTATAATTCACCCCTCCACTTT. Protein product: CASSPSDSYNSPLHF.